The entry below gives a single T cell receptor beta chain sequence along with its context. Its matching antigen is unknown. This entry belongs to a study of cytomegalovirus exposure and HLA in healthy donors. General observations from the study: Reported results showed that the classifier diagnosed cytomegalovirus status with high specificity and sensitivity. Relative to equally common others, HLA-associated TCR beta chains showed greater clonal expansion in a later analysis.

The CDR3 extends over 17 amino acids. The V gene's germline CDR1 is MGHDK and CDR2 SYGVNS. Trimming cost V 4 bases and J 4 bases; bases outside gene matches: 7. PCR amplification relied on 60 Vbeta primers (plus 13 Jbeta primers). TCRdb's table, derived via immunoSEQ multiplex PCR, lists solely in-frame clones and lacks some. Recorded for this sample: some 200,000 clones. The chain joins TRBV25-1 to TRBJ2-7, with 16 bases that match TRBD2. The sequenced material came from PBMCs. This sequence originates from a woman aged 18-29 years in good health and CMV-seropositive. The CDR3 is CASSGGLAGGGVYEQYF. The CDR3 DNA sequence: TGTGCCAGCAGTGGGGGACTAGCGGGAGGGGGTGTTTACGAGCAGTACTTC.